This note documents a single T cell receptor beta chain sequence. This record comes from a study of blood T cell repertoires in COVID-19. Study background: Sites in the United States, Italy and Spain provided acute and convalescent COVID-19 samples. In each case, the material was cDNA or gDNA derived from T cells, B-cell-depleted T cells, or PBMCs.

Per germline, CDR1 SGHRS and CDR2 YFSETQ. The CDR3 is made up of 14 amino acids. J gave up 4 bases and V 4 bases, and 5 bases lay outside the gene matches. Study processing details: Amplification from reference gene primers served as the basis for estimated nucleated cell counts. Method: immunoSEQ multiplex PCR; TCRdb's copy keeps in-frame clones and lacks some. V and J calls and clone size are those listed in that table; D and trimming were worked out from the DNA. The data contain more than 200,000 clones, roughly four fifths of them seen just once; the ten biggest clones take up 8.9%. The source is a man older than 75 with acute or convalescent COVID-19. What was sequenced was peripheral blood. The rearrangement joins TRBV5-1 to TRBJ2-7; 10 bases are shared with TRBD2. The CDR3 DNA is TGCGCCAGCAGCATGCAAGCGGGAGGGTACGAGCAGTACTTC. Its translation: CASSMQAGGYEQYF.